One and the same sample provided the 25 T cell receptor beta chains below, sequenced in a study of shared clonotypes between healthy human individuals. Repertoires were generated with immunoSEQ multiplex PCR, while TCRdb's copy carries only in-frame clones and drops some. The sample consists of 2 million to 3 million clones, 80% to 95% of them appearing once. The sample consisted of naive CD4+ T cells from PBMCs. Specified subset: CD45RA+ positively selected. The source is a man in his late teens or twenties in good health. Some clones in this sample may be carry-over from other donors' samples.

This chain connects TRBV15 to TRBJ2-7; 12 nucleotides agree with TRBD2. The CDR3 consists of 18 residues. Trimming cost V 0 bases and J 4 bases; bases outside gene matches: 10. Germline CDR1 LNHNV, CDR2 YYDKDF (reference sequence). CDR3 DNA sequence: TGTGCCACCAGCAGAGATACCCTTGCTAGCGGGAGGGCTTACGAGCAGTACTTC. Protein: CATSRDTLASGRAYEQYF.

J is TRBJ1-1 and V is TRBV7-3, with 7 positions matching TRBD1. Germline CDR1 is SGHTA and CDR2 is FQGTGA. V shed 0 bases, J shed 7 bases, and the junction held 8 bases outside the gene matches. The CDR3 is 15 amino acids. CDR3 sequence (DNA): TGTGCCAGCAGCTTAACTAGGGGGCAGAGTAGTGAAGCTTTCTTT. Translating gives CASSLTRGQSSEAFF.

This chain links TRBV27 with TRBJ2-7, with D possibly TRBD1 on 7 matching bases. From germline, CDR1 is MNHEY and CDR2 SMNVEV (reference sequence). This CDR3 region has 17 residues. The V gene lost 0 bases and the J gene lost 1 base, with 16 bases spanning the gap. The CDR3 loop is CASSLSVRGALSYEQYF. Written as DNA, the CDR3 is TGTGCCAGCAGTTTATCGGTCAGGGGGGCTCTATCCTACGAGCAGTACTTC.

The DNA for the CDR3 is TGTGCCAGCAGCGTAGCCCCGGTCAACACCGGGGAGCTGTTTTTT. This translates into CASSVAPVNTGELFF. This chain connects TRBV9 to TRBJ2-2; D is unclear. V gave up 0 bases and J gave up 2 bases, with 8 bases separating them. This CDR3 is built from 15 residues. The germline CDR1 and CDR2 sequences are SGDLS and YYNGEE.

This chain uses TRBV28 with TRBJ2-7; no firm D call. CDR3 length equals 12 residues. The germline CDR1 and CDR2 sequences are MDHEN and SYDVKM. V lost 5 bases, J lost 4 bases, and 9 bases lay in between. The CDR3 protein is CASSDVRYEQYF. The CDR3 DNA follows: TGTGCCAGCAGTGACGTCCGATACGAGCAGTACTTC.

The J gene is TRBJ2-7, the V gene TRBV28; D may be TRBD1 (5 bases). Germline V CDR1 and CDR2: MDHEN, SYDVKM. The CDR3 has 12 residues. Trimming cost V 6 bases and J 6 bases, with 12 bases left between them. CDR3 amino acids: CASRFSGREQYF. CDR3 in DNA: TGTGCCAGCAGATTCTCAGGGCGCGAGCAGTACTTC.

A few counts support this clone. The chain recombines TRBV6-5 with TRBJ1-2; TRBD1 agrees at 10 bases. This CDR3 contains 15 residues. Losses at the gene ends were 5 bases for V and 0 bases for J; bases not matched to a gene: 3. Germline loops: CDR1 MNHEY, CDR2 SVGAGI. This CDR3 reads CASSRDRGTNYGYTF. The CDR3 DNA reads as TGTGCCAGCAGTCGGGACAGGGGAACTAACTATGGCTACACCTTC.

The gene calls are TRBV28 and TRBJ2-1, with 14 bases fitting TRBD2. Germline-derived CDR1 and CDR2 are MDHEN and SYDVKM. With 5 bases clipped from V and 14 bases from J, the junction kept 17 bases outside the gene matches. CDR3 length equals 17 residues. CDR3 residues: CASSTSGTSGRRRGKFF. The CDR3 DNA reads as TGTGCCAGCAGTACATCCGGGACTAGCGGGAGACGTAGGGGGAAGTTCTTC.

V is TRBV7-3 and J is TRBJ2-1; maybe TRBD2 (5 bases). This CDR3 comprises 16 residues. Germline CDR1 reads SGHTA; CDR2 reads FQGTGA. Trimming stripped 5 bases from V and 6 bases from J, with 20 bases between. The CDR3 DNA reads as TGTGCCAGCAGCGAGGCGGCGGGCACTCCTCTCAATGAGCAGTTCTTC. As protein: CASSEAAGTPLNEQFF.

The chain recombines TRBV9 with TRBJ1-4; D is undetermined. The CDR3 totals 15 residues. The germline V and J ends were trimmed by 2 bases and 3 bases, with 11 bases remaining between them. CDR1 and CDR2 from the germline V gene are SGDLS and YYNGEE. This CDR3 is CASSVGQRPNEKLFF. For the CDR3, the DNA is TGTGCCAGCAGCGTTGGGCAGCGCCCTAATGAAAAACTGTTTTTT.

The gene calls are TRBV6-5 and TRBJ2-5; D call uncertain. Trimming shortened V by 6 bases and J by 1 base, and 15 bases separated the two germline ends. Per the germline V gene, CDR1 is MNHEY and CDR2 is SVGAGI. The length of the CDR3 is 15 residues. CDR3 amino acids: CASSATPEIQETQYF. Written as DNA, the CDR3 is TGTGCCAGCAGCGCAACCCCGGAGATCCAAGAGACCCAGTACTTC.

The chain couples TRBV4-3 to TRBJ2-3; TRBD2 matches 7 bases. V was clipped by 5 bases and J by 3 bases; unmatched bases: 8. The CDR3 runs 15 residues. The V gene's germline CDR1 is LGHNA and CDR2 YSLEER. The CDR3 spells CASSGEGQGTDTQYF. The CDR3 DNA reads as TGCGCCAGCAGCGGGGAGGGTCAGGGTACAGATACGCAGTATTTT.

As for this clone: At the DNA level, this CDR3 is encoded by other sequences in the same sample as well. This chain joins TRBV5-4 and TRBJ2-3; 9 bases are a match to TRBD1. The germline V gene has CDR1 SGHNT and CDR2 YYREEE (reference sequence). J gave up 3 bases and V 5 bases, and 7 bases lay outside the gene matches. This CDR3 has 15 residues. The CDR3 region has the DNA TGTGCCAGCAGTCTCGGACAGGGGTCTACAGATACGCAGTATTTT. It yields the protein CASSLGQGSTDTQYF.

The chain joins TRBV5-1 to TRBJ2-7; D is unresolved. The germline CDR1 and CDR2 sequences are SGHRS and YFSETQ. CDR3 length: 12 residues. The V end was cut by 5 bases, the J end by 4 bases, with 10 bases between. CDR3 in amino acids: CASRERSYEQYF. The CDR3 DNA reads TGCGCCAGCAGAGAGAGATCTTACGAGCAGTACTTC. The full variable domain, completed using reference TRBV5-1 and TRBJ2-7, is KAGVTQTPRYLIKTRGQQVTLSCSPISGHRSVSWYQQTPGQGLQFLFEYFSETQRNKGNFPGRFSGRQFSNSRSEMNVSTLELGDSALYLCASRERSYEQYFGPGTRLTVT.

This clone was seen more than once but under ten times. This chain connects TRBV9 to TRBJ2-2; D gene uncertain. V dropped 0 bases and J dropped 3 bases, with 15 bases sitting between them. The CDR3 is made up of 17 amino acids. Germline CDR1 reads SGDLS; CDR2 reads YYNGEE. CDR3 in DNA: TGTGCCAGCAGCGTAGTTATTGGTGTGGCACACACCGGGGAGCTGTTTTTT. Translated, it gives CASSVVIGVAHTGELFF.

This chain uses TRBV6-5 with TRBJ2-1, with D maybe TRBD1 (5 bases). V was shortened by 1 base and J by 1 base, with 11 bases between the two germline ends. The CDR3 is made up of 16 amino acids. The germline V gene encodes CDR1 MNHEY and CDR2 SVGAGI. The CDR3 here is CASSYYQGRSYNEQFF. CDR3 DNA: TGTGCCAGCAGTTACTATCAGGGTAGATCCTACAATGAGCAGTTCTTC.

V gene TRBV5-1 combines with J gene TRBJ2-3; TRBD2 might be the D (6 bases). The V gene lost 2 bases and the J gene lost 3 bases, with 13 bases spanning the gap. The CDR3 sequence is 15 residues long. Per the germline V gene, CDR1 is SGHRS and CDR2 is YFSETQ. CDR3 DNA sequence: TGCGCCAGCAGCTTCGGAGGGGCCACGACAGATACGCAGTATTTT. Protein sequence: CASSFGGATTDTQYF.

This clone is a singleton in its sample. The CDR3, as DNA: TGTGCCAGCAGTAAGGCCCCCGTAGGTGAAAAACTGTTTTTT. Protein: CASSKAPVGEKLFF. The chain couples TRBV2 to TRBJ1-4, with D unclear. The CDR3 contains 14 residues. CDR1 and CDR2 (germline): SNHLY, FYNNEI. V was clipped by 5 bases and J by 7 bases, with 14 bases between them.

In DNA form, the CDR3 reads TGCGCCAGCGTAGCGGAAGCTTATTCCGGGTACAATGAGCAGTTCTTC. It specifies CASVAEAYSGYNEQFF. The V gene is TRBV5-1, the J gene TRBJ2-1, with D possibly being TRBD2 (6 bases). This CDR3 has 16 amino acids. The germline gives CDR1 SGHRS, CDR2 YFSETQ. Trimming pared 7 bases from V and 4 bases from J, leaving 21 bases between.

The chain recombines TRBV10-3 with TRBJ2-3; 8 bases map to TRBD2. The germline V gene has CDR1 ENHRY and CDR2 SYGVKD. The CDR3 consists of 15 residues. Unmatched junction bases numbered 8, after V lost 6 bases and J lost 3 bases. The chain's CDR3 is CAISDTSGITDTQYF. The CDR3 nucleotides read TGTGCCATCAGCGATACTAGCGGCATTACAGATACGCAGTATTTT.

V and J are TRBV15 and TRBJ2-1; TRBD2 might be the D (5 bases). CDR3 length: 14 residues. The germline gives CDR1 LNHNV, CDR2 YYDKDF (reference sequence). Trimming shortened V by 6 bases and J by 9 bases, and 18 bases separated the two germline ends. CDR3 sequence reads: CATSTGIKAGEQFF. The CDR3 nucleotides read TGTGCCACCAGTACCGGGATTAAGGCCGGTGAGCAGTTCTTC.

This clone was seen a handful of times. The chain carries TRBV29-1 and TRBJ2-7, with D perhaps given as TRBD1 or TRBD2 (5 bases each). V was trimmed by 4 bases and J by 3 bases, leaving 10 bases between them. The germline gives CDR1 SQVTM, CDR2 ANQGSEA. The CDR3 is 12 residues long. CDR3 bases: TGCAGCGTTGGGGGGTCGATCTACGAGCAGTACTTC. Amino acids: CSVGGSIYEQYF.

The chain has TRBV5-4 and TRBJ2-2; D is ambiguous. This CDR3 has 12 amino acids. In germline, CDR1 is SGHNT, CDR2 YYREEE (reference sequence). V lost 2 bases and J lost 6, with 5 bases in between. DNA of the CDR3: TGTGCCAGCAGCTTCTCCCCCGGGGAGCTGTTTTTT. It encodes CASSFSPGELFF.

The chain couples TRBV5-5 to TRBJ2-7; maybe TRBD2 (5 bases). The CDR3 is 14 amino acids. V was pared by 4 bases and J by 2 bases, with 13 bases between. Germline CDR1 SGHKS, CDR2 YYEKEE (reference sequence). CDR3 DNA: TGTGCCAGCAGCGGGAGCAGGTTTACCTACGAGCAGTACTTC. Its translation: CASSGSRFTYEQYF.

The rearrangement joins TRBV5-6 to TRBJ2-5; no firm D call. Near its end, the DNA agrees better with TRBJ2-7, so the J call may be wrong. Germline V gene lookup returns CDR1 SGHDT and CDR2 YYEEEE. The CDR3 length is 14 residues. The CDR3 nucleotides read TGTGCCAGCAGCTTGACACGGAGAAGCGACGAGCAGTACTTC. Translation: CASSLTRRSDEQYF.